The 2 T cell receptor beta chains reported below all come from one sample, sequenced in a study of sequential checkpoint blockade in melanoma (dated 2019 in TCRdb). The library came from the immunoSEQ multiplex PCR assay. The clones in this table, taken by TCRdb from immuneACCESS, are in-frame only. Not every clone is retained; where verified, under half of the shortfall comes from an unresolved V gene, and the cause of the rest is unknown. The sample data list a few thousand clones, and about half of these were observed just once. The ten largest clones represent around 38% of the sample. The treatment or condition label, as the study defines it: randomized to nivolumab then ipilimumab (arm A) or the reverse (arm B). Sequencing used CD8+ T cells sorted from blood (inferred from file names), obtained from a patient given nivolumab and ipilimumab in sequence. These receptors were obtained from a human donor with melanoma.

The chain employs TRBV7-2 and TRBJ1-5, with 7 nucleotides matching TRBD1. The CDR3 is 15 residues long. From germline, CDR1 is SGHTA and CDR2 FQGNSA. V dropped 2 bases and J dropped 5; count of bases not matched to a gene: 6. For the CDR3, the DNA is TGTGCCAGCAGCTTAAGGGGACAGCAGCATCAGCCCCAGCATTTT. Translating it yields CASSLRGQQHQPQHF.

The table lists this clone with a count of one. The chain carries TRBV9 and TRBJ2-7; 10 nucleotides agree with TRBD1. The CDR3 covers 15 residues. From germline, CDR1 is SGDLS and CDR2 YYNGEE. Trimming removed 3 bases from V and 7 bases from J; junction bases left unmatched: 10. In DNA form, the CDR3 reads TGTGCCAGCAGCGCCGCGGGACAGGGGCGAGGGGAGCAGTACTTC. As protein: CASSAAGQGRGEQYF.